These T cell receptor beta chains were read from a single sample in a study of T cells in Graves' hyperthyroidism and ophthalmopathy. TCRdb re-analysed the multiplex PCR reads in MiXCR, keeping a single row per CDR3 protein. There are 490,000 or so distinct CDR3 sequences in the sample; roughly 23% occur only once, and around 54% lies in the top ten. The sample consisted of blood. These receptors all come from a woman in her 70s with Graves' ophthalmopathy. CDR3s leave out the opening cysteine and the closing phenylalanine or tryptophan.

V gene,CDR3 protein
TRBV30,AWTMDRNGYT
TRBV5-5,ASSLGQGGGTTEAF
TRBV12-3/TRBV12-4,ASSLGGNYEQY
TRBV3-1,ASSLTGTADTQY
TRBV6-2/TRBV6-3,ASSYSSGRARTGELF
TRBV18,ASSPTGGDNSPLH
TRBV6-2/TRBV6-3,ASSRRRGAVVSYEQY
TRBV6-1,ASSYAGGPEDTQY
TRBV6-1,ASSTGLAVWGVTGELF
TRBV18,ASSPGANTEAF
TRBV7-9,ASSEGTSRTYEQY
TRBV28,ASSSPGTGGTEAF
TRBV10-1,ASSETRNYGYT
TRBV7-2,ASSLGSLGRRGRSPLH
TRBV10-1,ASSSGPYEQY
TRBV12-3/TRBV12-4,ASLPGGQAIYGYT
TRBV19,ASSSISGTGLRANVLT
TRBV6-2/TRBV6-3,ASSSIGLVGSMDEQF
TRBV7-2,ASSFLEVSYEQY
TRBV5-5,ASSLEGWPYQETQY
TRBV10-1,ASSIESGSTDTQY
TRBV7-8,ASSLGHRDNQPQH
TRBV7-7,ASSLASGTSGTDEQF
TRBV3-1,ASSQDSTGEQF